This TCR beta chain comes out of a study of CD8 T cells in Susac syndrome. CDR3 size: 14 residues. Germline lookup yields CDR1 GTSNPN and CDR2 SVGIG (reference sequence). Trimming cost V 1 base and J 0 bases, with 7 bases left between them. General observations from the study: Individuals included in the TCR sequencing and HLA analysis were acknowledged by the study to be relatively few in number.

The multiple sclerosis controls comprised treatment-naive patients whose relapsing-remitting disease was stable or active. Comments on this clonotype: As yet, its antigen is unknown.

Reverse transcription of roughly 0.5 to 1 ug RNA was carried out with random hexamers. Amplification of TCR beta CDR3 across 54 Vbeta and 13 Jbeta was performed with immunoSEQ multiplex PCR. One entry per CDR3 protein results from TCRdb running MiXCR on the immunoSEQ multiplex PCR reads. The repertoire holds approximately 270,000 distinct CDR3 sequences, roughly 93% seen once, with about 0.07% in the top ten. The chain uses TRBV30 and TRBJ1-5, with a tentative D call TRBD1 (6 bases). The sequence was collected from a human donor with multiple sclerosis. Sequencing was performed on CD4+ T cells from PBMCs. The CDR3 coding sequence is TGTGCCTGGAGTGGACAGGTTAGCAATCAGCCCCAGCATTTT. Translating gives CAWSGQVSNQPQHF.